The rows below give T cell receptor beta chains drawn from one sample of a study of blood T cell repertoires in COVID-19. The data were produced by immunoSEQ multiplex PCR, yet TCRdb's version contains in-frame clones alone and is incomplete. The sample yields hundreds of thousands of clones, 80% to 90% seen once. Source material: PBMCs or T cells enriched from blood (not recorded which). These receptors came from a woman between 18 and 29 years old who had recovered from COVID-19. CDR3s include the opening cysteine and the closing phenylalanine or tryptophan. The D gene is left open where the match is weak. The size field is filled for only some rows; it gives once, few, many or a size class.

J gene | V gene | D gene | clone size | CDR3 DNA | CDR3 protein
TRBJ1-5 | TRBV15 | TRBD1 | NA | TGTGCCACCAGCAGAGAATTGACCGCAGGGGGCTTGAGCAATCAGCCCCAGCATTTT | CATSRELTAGGLSNQPQHF
TRBJ1-4 | TRBV5-4 | NA | NA | TGTGCCAGCAGCTGGTACTCGGGGGGGGTTGGTGAAAAACTGTTTTTT | CASSWYSGGVGEKLFF
TRBJ2-1 | TRBV5-1 | TRBD2 | NA | TGCGCCAGCAGCTTGGCCCCGACTAGCGGGAGCACTCAGTTCTTC | CASSLAPTSGSTQFF
TRBJ2-1 | TRBV18 | TRBD1 | NA | TGTGCCAGCTCTGCCGATACATTAAGACAGGGGTTGAGGATCGACAATGAGCAGTTCTTC | CASSADTLRQGLRIDNEQFF
TRBJ2-7 | TRBV28 | NA | NA | TGTGCCAGCACAACAGGGTTAACCTACGAGCAGTACTTC | CASTTGLTYEQYF
TRBJ1-2 | TRBV3-1/TRBV3-2 | NA | NA | TGTGCCAGCAGCCAAGAGGCGGCGATCTATGGCTACACCTTC | CASSQEAAIYGYTF
TRBJ1-6 | TRBV13 | TRBD1 | NA | TGTGCCAGCAGCCCCGGGGACAGGGAGGATTCACCCCTCCACTTT | CASSPGDREDSPLHF
TRBJ2-5 | TRBV2 | TRBD2 | once | TGTGCCAGCAGCGGACTAGCGGGATACCAAGAGACCCAGTACTTC | CASSGLAGYQETQYF
TRBJ1-5 | TRBV7-2 | TRBD1 | NA | TGTGCCAGCAGCTCAGACAGGGGCCGTAATCAGCCCCAGCATTTT | CASSSDRGRNQPQHF
TRBJ1-2 | TRBV3-1/TRBV3-2 | NA | few | TGTGCCAGCAAACACGTCGACGGGTATGGCTACACCTTC | CASKHVDGYGYTF
TRBJ1-1 | TRBV7-2 | TRBD1 | once | TGTGCCAGCAGCTTACATATCCGACAGGGGGGCACTGAAGCTTTCTTT | CASSLHIRQGGTEAFF
TRBJ2-2 | TRBV6-5 | NA | NA | TGTGCCAGCAGTTACTTGCAGGATAACGGGGAGCTGTTTTTT | CASSYLQDNGELFF
TRBJ2-7 | TRBV7-3 | TRBD2 | NA | TGTGCCAGCAGCTTACTAGCGGGAGCGTCTGAGCAGTACTTC | CASSLLAGASEQYF
TRBJ2-7 | TRBV11-2 | TRBD2 | NA | TGTGCCAGCAGCCTGGGACTAGCGGGAGTGTACGAGCAGTACTTC | CASSLGLAGVYEQYF
TRBJ2-7 | TRBV2 | TRBD1 | NA | TGTGCCAGCATAGACAGGGCCGTGGTGGACGAGCAGTACTTC | CASIDRAVVDEQYF
TRBJ2-5 | TRBV7-9 | NA | NA | TGTGCCAGCAGGCCTTTCCGGGGAGGAGAGACCCAGTACTTC | CASRPFRGGETQYF
TRBJ1-1 | TRBV4-3 | NA | NA | TGCGCCAGCAGCCTGACAGGAAGGAACACTGAAGCTTTCTTT | CASSLTGRNTEAFF
TRBJ2-3 | TRBV27 | NA | NA | TGTGCCAGCAAAACCGGCGAGGCAGTCTTGGCAGATACGCAGTATTTT | CASKTGEAVLADTQYF
TRBJ1-2 | TRBV28 | TRBD1 | NA | TGTGCCAGCAGTCGGACAGGCATCTATGGCTACACCTTC | CASSRTGIYGYTF
TRBJ2-2 | TRBV11-2 | NA | once | TGTGCCAGCAGTCGTTGGGGAGTTGGAAACACCGGGGAGCTGTTTTTT | CASSRWGVGNTGELFF
TRBJ1-1 | TRBV2 | NA | NA | TGTGCCAGCAGAAATGGACAGTTCGTAAACACTGAAGCTTTCTTT | CASRNGQFVNTEAFF
TRBJ2-3 | TRBV5-1 | NA | few | TGCGCCAGCAGCTCAATTGGACAGAGTTACACAGATACGCAGTATTTT | CASSSIGQSYTDTQYF
TRBJ2-3 | TRBV29-1 | NA | NA | TGCAGCGTTGAAGGAATGAACAGGGCGGGCACAGATACGCAGTATTTT | CSVEGMNRAGTDTQYF
TRBJ2-1 | TRBV11-2 | TRBD2 | NA | TGTGCCAGCAGCTTAGGCCGAGTGTCTAGCGGGAGGTCAGATAAGTTCTTC | CASSLGRVSSGRSDKFF
TRBJ2-7 | TRBV11-2 | TRBD1 | NA | TGTGCCAGCAGCTTAGTCCGGACAGGTCATGAAGAGCAGTACTTC | CASSLVRTGHEEQYF
TRBJ1-3 | TRBV29-1 | NA | NA | TGCAGCGCCGCGGGGGGGTCCAGCTCTGGAAACACCATATATTTT | CSAAGGSSSGNTIYF
TRBJ1-1 | TRBV11-2 | TRBD1 | NA | TGTGCCAGCAGCAACAGGGGATTGAGGAACACTGAAGCTTTCTTT | CASSNRGLRNTEAFF
TRBJ2-3 | TRBV7-2 | TRBD2 | NA | TGTGCCAGCAGCTCCCGGACTAGCGGGGGCACAGATACGCAGTATTTT | CASSSRTSGGTDTQYF
TRBJ1-1 | TRBV9 | TRBD1 | NA | TGTGCCAGCAGCGGAGACAGGGTAAGGACTGAAGCTTTCTTT | CASSGDRVRTEAFF
TRBJ2-5 | TRBV7-6 | TRBD1 | NA | TGTGCCAGCAGCTCTCGGACAGGGGGGTATCCCGCCCAAGAGACCCAGTACTTC | CASSSRTGGYPAQETQYF
TRBJ1-2 | TRBV28 | TRBD1 | few | TGTGCCAGCAGTCCCAGATGGACAGGCAACTATGGCTACACCTTC | CASSPRWTGNYGYTF
TRBJ1-1 | TRBV14 | NA | few | TGTGCCAGCAGCCAATCCGGGAGGAGTAACACTGAAGCTTTCTTT | CASSQSGRSNTEAFF
TRBJ2-6 | TRBV18 | TRBD1 | NA | TGTGCCAGCTCACCGTTACGTCCCGGGACAGGGGTTGGGGCCAACGTCCTGACTTTC | CASSPLRPGTGVGANVLTF
TRBJ2-1 | TRBV5-1 | TRBD2 | NA | TGCGCCAGCAGCTTGGCACTAGCGGGAGATACCTACAATGAGCAGTTCTTC | CASSLALAGDTYNEQFF
TRBJ1-2 | TRBV6-5 | NA | NA | TGTGCCAGCAGTCAACCCGGGAGTTATGGCTACACCTTC | CASSQPGSYGYTF
TRBJ2-7 | TRBV28 | NA | once | TGTGCCAGCAGTTTACGTCCTAGCGCCTCCTACGAGCAGTACTTC | CASSLRPSASYEQYF
TRBJ1-2 | TRBV29-1 | NA | NA | TGCAGCGTTACGAGGGATATCTATGGCTACACCTTC | CSVTRDIYGYTF
TRBJ2-1 | TRBV29-1 | NA | NA | TGCAGCGTATTAGCCCCGGAGCTGGATGAGCAGTTCTTC | CSVLAPELDEQFF
TRBJ1-2 | TRBV7-2 | TRBD1 | NA | TGTGCCAGCAGCTCGCCCGGGACAGGGATCTATGGCTACACCTTC | CASSSPGTGIYGYTF
TRBJ2-6 | TRBV4-3 | NA | NA | TGCGCCAGCAGCCAAGACCTACTCTCTGGGGCCAACGTCCTGACTTTC | CASSQDLLSGANVLTF